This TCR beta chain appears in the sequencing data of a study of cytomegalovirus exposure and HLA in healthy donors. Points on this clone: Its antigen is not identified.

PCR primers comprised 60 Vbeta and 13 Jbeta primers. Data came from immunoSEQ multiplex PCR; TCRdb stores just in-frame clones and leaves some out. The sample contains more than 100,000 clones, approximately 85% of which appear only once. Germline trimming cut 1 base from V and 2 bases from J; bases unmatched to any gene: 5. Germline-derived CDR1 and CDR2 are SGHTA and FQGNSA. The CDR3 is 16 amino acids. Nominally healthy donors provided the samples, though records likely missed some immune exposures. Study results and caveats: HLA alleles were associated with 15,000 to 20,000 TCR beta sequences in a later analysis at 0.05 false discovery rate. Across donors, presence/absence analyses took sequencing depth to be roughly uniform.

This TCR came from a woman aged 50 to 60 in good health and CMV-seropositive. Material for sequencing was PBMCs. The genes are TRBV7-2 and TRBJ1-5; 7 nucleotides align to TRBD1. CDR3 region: CASSLGDRVGNQPQHF. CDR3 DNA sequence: TGTGCCAGCAGCTTAGGCGACAGGGTCGGCAATCAGCCCCAGCATTTT.